This T cell receptor beta chain originates from a study of cytomegalovirus exposure and HLA in healthy donors. General observations from the study: Later, an analysis found that TCR clusters from the first cohort tended to co-occur in the 120 or so validation repertoires. Altogether, 164 TCR beta chains were recorded as cytomegalovirus-associated.

A remark on this clone: Its matching antigen is unknown.

Sequenced by immunoSEQ multiplex PCR; TCRdb stores in-frame clones only, minus some. The profile shows approximately 120,000 clones, about nine tenths of them singletons. The CDR3 runs 13 residues. Germline assignment: CDR1 SGHTA and CDR2 FQGTGA. Trimming stripped 5 bases from V and 3 bases from J, with 10 bases between. Material: PBMCs. The chain links TRBV7-3 to TRBJ1-2; no firm D call. The sequence was collected from a woman younger than 30 in good health and CMV-seronegative. CDR3 sequence reads: CASSHSPYYGYTF. The CDR3 DNA reads as TGTGCCAGCAGCCATAGCCCATACTATGGCTACACCTTC. The full variable domain, its missing parts supplied by reference TRBV7-3 and TRBJ1-2, is GAGVSQTPSNKVTEKGKYVELRCDPISGHTALYWYRQSLGQGPEFLIYFQGTGAADDSGLPNDRFFAVRPEGSVSTLKIQRTERGDSAVYLCASSHSPYYGYTFGSGTRLTVV.